Presented here are 18 T cell receptor beta chains from one specimen sequenced in a study of cytomegalovirus exposure and HLA in healthy donors. The data were produced by immunoSEQ multiplex PCR, yet TCRdb's version contains in-frame clones alone and is incomplete. The sample has 150,000 to 200,000 clones; around 87% are singletons. Material for sequencing was PBMCs. Source of these receptors: a woman aged 30 to 39 in good health and CMV-seronegative.

This clone appeared once. The V call is TRBV15, the J call TRBJ2-1, with 10 nucleotides matching TRBD2. V shed 1 base, J shed 10 bases, and the junction held 10 bases outside the gene matches. Germline values: CDR1 LNHNV, CDR2 YYDKDF (reference sequence). The length of the CDR3 is 16 residues. The CDR3 bases are TGTGCCACCAGCAGAGGCGGCCAGCGGGGGGGCCGAGAGCAGTTCTTC. This gives the protein CATSRGGQRGGREQFF.

The chain couples TRBV2 to TRBJ2-5; 8 bases agree with TRBD2. The CDR3 is 14 residues long. V lost 5 bases, J lost 1 base, and 3 bases stayed unmatched. CDR1 and CDR2 (germline): SNHLY, FYNNEI. CDR3 in DNA: TGTGCCAGCAGTAGAGGACTAGCCCAAGAGACCCAGTACTTC. Residues: CASSRGLAQETQYF.

Comments on this clone: No conserved phenylalanine or tryptophan ends this CDR3, so it is likely a read error. No DNA is shown, since the ends of the CDR3 on it are uncertain; the CDR3 is the one TCRdb lists. The chain links TRBV6-1 to TRBJ2-3; the table's D call TRBD2 went unverified against the DNA. The CDR3 has 11 residues if both end residues are counted. Per the germline V gene, CDR1 is MNHNS and CDR2 is SASEGT. CDR3 region: CASSFSGGASC.

The chain has TRBV5-6 and TRBJ2-5, with 8 bases aligning to TRBD2. Unmatched junction bases numbered 0, after V lost 7 bases and J lost 7 bases. The CDR3 is 10 residues long. Germline-derived CDR1 and CDR2 are SGHDT and YYEEEE. CDR3 residues: CASAGGTQYF. The CDR3 nucleotides read TGTGCCAGCGCGGGGGGGACCCAGTACTTC.

V usage is TRBV7-2 and J usage is TRBJ2-3, with 8 bases that match TRBD2. Germline lookup yields CDR1 SGHTA and CDR2 FQGNSA. J lost 3 bases, V lost 5 bases, and 16 bases had no gene match. CDR3 length: 18 residues. The chain's CDR3 is CASSPGLVRPHPTDTQYF. DNA for the CDR3: TGTGCCAGCAGCCCGGGACTAGTTAGGCCCCACCCAACAGATACGCAGTATTTT.

The chain links TRBV27 to TRBJ2-1; tentative D call: TRBD2 (6 bases). The CDR3 covers 14 residues. Trimming left V 5 bases short and J 7 bases short, with 15 bases between. Germline lookup yields CDR1 MNHEY and CDR2 SMNVEV (reference sequence). The CDR3 DNA is TGTGCCAGCAGTCACCCGACTAGGGGAAATGAGCAGTTCTTC. This translates into CASSHPTRGNEQFF.

The J gene is TRBJ2-7, the V gene TRBV20-1, with 7 bases matching TRBD2. The CDR3 contains 11 residues. The germline V gene encodes CDR1 DFQATT and CDR2 SNEGSKA (reference sequence). V lost 0 bases to trimming and J lost 9 bases; unmatched junction nucleotides: 2. The CDR3: CSARDPGGQYF. CDR3 coding DNA: TGCAGTGCTAGAGATCCGGGGGGGCAGTACTTC.

V usage is TRBV9 and J usage is TRBJ1-1, with unresolved D. CDR1 and CDR2 (germline): SGDLS, YYNGEE. V lost 3 bases to trimming and J lost 0 bases, with 6 bases between them. The CDR3 loop spans 13 amino acids. CDR3 in DNA: TGTGCCAGCAGCGAGAGGGTGAACACTGAAGCTTTCTTT. Amino acid sequence: CASSERVNTEAFF.

The chain employs TRBV4-2 and TRBJ1-1, with a possible D match to TRBD1 (5 bases). Germline V lookup: CDR1 LGHNA, CDR2 YNFKEQ. Trimming removed 8 bases from V and 1 base from J, with 20 bases in between. The CDR3 has 16 residues. In DNA, the CDR3 is TGTGCCAGCCCCACCCCCATTGGACATCCGAACACTGAAGCTTTCTTT. Protein sequence: CASPTPIGHPNTEAFF.

V usage is TRBV11-3 and J usage is TRBJ1-5; the match to TRBD1 covers 9 bases. CDR3 length equals 18 residues. Germline V CDR1 and CDR2: SGHNT, YENEEA. The V segment lost 9 bases and the J segment 2 bases; nucleotides outside the gene matches: 17. DNA for the CDR3: TGTGCCAGGGGGGCCCGGGACAGGGACGAGTCGGGCAATCAGCCCCAGCATTTT. This translates into CARGARDRDESGNQPQHF. Complete variable domain (other parts from reference TRBV11-3 and TRBJ1-5): EAGVVQSPRYKIIEKKQPVAFWCNPISGHNTLYWYLQNLGQGPELLIRYENEEAVDDSQLPKDRFSAERLKGVDSTLKIQPAELGDSAVYLCARGARDRDESGNQPQHFGDGTRLSIL.

The chain carries TRBV29-1 and TRBJ2-3; D perhaps matches TRBD2 (5 bases). This CDR3 contains 17 residues. Trimming took off 2 bases at V and 2 bases at J, with 20 bases between the two ends. Germline V gives CDR1 SQVTM, CDR2 ANQGSEA. The CDR3 protein is CSVERAGGLTHTDTQYF. For the CDR3, the DNA is TGCAGCGTTGAACGGGCAGGCGGGTTGACACACACAGATACGCAGTATTTT.

The CDR3 nucleotides read TGTGCCAGCAGCCCACCAGCTAGGACTAGCGGGGAGGATACGCAGTATTTT. This codes for CASSPPARTSGEDTQYF. The chain employs TRBV27 and TRBJ2-3, with TRBD2 matching 12 bases. Looked up from germline, CDR1 is MNHEY and CDR2 is SMNVEV (reference sequence). CDR3 size: 17 residues. Trimming took 6 bases from V and 6 from J; bases not matched to a gene: 13.

This chain uses TRBV2 with TRBJ2-3; 8 bases line up with TRBD1. Germline CDR1 is SNHLY and CDR2 is FYNNEI. The junction had 13 bases not matched to a gene; V was cut back by 7 bases and J by 4 bases. This CDR3 has 16 residues. The CDR3 DNA reads TGTGCCAGCAAATTGAACGGCAGGGGGCTCCCAGATACGCAGTATTTT. Residues: CASKLNGRGLPDTQYF.

The chain links TRBV2 to TRBJ2-4; 9 bases match TRBD2. With V trimmed by 6 bases and J by 8 bases, 11 bases remained unmatched. CDR1 and CDR2 from the germline V gene are SNHLY and FYNNEI. The CDR3 covers 15 residues. The chain's CDR3 is CASREQRGATDIQYF. In DNA form, the CDR3 reads TGTGCCAGCAGAGAACAGCGGGGGGCCACGGACATTCAGTACTTC.

The rearrangement joins TRBV9 to TRBJ2-1; D unresolved. The CDR3 length is 13 residues. The germline gives CDR1 SGDLS, CDR2 YYNGEE. The germline V and J ends were trimmed by 2 bases and 4 bases, with 7 bases remaining between them. The CDR3 region has the DNA TGTGCCAGCAGCGTGGCACAGTACAATGAGCAGTTCTTC. Protein product: CASSVAQYNEQFF.

The rearrangement uses TRBV19 and TRBJ1-5, with 7 bases aligning to TRBD1. Germline CDR1 and CDR2: LNHDA and SQIVND (reference sequence). This CDR3 has 14 amino acids. V dropped 3 bases and J dropped 3; count of bases not matched to a gene: 2. The CDR3 region is CASSMDRTNQPQHF. The CDR3 region has the DNA TGTGCCAGTAGTATGGACAGGACCAATCAGCCCCAGCATTTT. The full variable domain, completed using reference TRBV19 and TRBJ1-5, is DGGITQSPKYLFRKEGQNVTLSCEQNLNHDAMYWYRQDPGQGLRLIYYSQIVNDFQKGDIAEGYSVSREKKESFPLTVTSAQKNPTAFYLCASSMDRTNQPQHFGDGTRLSIL.

This chain uses TRBV6-5 with TRBJ1-1, with D perhaps TRBD1 (6 bases). The CDR3 is made up of 13 amino acids. V lost 6 bases and J 1 base, leaving 9 bases between the germline ends. From germline, CDR1 is MNHEY and CDR2 SVGAGI. CDR3 region: CASSQGKNTEAFF. In DNA, the CDR3 is TGTGCCAGCAGCCAGGGGAAGAACACTGAAGCTTTCTTT.

V is TRBV13 and J is TRBJ2-5, with D perhaps TRBD2 (6 bases). Germline V gene sequence: CDR1 PRHDT, CDR2 FYEKMQ (reference sequence). The CDR3 extends over 18 amino acids. V was trimmed by 4 bases and J by 3 bases, leaving 24 bases between them. In DNA form, the CDR3 reads TGTGCCAGCAGCTCCCGACTCACTAGCTTCCTTGGGGAAGAGACCCAGTACTTC. Translated: CASSSRLTSFLGEETQYF. The full variable domain, in which reference TRBV13 and TRBJ2-5 provide the parts outside the CDR3, is AAGVIQSPRHLIKEKRETATLKCYPIPRHDTVYWYQQGPGQDPQFLISFYEKMQSDKGSIPDRFSAQQFSDYHSELNMSSLELGDSALYFCASSSRLTSFLGEETQYFGPGTRLLVL.